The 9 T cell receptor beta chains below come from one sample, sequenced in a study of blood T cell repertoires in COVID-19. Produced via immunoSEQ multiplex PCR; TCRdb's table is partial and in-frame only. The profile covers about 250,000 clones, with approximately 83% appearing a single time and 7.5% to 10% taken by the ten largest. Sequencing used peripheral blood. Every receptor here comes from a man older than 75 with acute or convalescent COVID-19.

CDR3: CASSRSGTGGWEKLFF. CDR3 DNA: TGCGCCAGCAGCCGAAGCGGGACAGGGGGTTGGGAAAAACTGTTTTTT. The chain employs TRBV4-1 and TRBJ1-4, with 11 bases that match TRBD1. This CDR3 contains 16 residues. Germline values: CDR1 MGHRA, CDR2 YSYEKL. V was clipped by 4 bases and J by 8 bases; unmatched bases: 9.

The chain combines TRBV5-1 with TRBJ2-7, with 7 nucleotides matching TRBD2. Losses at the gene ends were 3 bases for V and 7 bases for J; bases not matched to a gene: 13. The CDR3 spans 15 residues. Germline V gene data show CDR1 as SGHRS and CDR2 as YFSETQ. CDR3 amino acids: CASSSSLAPVGEQYF. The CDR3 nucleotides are TGCGCCAGCAGCTCCTCACTAGCGCCGGTGGGAGAGCAGTACTTC.

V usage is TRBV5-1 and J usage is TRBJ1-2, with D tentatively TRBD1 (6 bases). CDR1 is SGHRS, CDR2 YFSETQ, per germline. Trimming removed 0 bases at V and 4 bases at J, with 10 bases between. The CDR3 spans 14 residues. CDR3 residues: CASSLDRDGYGYTF. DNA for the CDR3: TGCGCCAGCAGCTTGGACAGGGACGGCTATGGCTACACCTTC.

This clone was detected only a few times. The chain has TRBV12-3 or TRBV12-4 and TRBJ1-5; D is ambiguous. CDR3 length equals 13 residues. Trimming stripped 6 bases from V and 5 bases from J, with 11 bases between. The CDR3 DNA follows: TGTGCCAGCAGCTTGACTGAGGATCAGCCCCAGCATTTT. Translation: CASSLTEDQPQHF.

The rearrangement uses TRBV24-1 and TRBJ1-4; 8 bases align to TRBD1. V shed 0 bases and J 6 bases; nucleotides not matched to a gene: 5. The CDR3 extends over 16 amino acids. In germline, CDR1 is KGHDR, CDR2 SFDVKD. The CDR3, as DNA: TGTGCCACCAGTGATTTGCGCAGGGGGCGAGATGAAAAACTGTTTTTT. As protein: CATSDLRRGRDEKLFF.

The CDR3 sequence is CASSVVQGTDTQYF. The CDR3 DNA is TGTGCCAGCAGCGTAGTTCAGGGCACAGATACGCAGTATTTT. This chain uses TRBV9 with TRBJ2-3; D not resolved. Germline CDR1 and CDR2: SGDLS and YYNGEE. V gave up 0 bases and J gave up 1 base, with 6 bases separating them. The CDR3 runs to 14 residues.

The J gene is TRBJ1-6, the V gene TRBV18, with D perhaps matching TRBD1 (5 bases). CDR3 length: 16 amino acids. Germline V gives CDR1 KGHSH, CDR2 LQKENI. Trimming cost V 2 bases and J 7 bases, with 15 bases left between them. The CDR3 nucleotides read TGTGCCAGCTCACCAGAGTGGGGACTCCTGAATTCACCCCTCCACTTT. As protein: CASSPEWGLLNSPLHF. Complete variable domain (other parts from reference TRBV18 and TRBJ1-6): NAGVMQNPRHLVRRRGQEARLRCSPMKGHSHVYWYRQLPEEGLKFMVYLQKENIIDESGMPKERFSAEFPKEGPSILRIQQVVRGDSAAYFCASSPEWGLLNSPLHFGNGTRLTVT.

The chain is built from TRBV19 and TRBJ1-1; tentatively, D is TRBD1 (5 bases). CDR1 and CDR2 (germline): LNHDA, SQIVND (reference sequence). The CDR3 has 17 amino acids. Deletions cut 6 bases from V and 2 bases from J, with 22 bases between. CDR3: CASRSDMSGWANTEAFF. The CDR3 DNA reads TGTGCCAGTAGATCGGACATGTCTGGTTGGGCAAACACTGAAGCTTTCTTT. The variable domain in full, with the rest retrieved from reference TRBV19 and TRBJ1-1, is DGGITQSPKYLFRKEGQNVTLSCEQNLNHDAMYWYRQDPGQGLRLIYYSQIVNDFQKGDIAEGYSVSREKKESFPLTVTSAQKNPTAFYLCASRSDMSGWANTEAFFGQGTRLTVV.

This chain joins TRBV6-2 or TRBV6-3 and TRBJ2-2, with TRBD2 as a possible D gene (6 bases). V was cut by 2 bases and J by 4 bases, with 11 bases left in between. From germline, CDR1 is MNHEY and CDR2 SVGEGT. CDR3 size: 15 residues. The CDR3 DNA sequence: TGTGCCAGCAGTTACGGAGGGATCGGCACCGGGGAGCTGTTTTTT. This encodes CASSYGGIGTGELFF.